In its sample, the clone carrying this T cell receptor (beta chain) was seen a few times. As yet, its antigen is unknown. TCR beta rearrangements were amplified from peripheral blood genomic DNA. The sample comes from a study of T cell repertoires in aging, cancer and after chemotherapy. The overall study: Donors were grouped into six age bands spanning 30 or younger through 70 or older. Glioblastoma patients receiving temozolomide-based therapy gave paired samples before and after chemotherapy.

Germline V CDR1 and CDR2: MNHEY, SVGEGT. With 6 bases removed from V and 0 bases from J, the gap between germline ends came to 9 bases. The CDR3 totals 13 residues. Findings of the study overall: Across the chemotherapy interval, each cancer cohort showed higher median generation probability, suggesting thymic rebound. Compared with age-matched healthy donors, untreated hematological or solid cancer patients showed higher blood TCR clonality.

A mixed TRB-A/B primer pool amplified rearranged TRB by multiplex touch-down PCR. TCRdb processed the multiplex PCR reads anew with MiXCR; each CDR3 protein has one entry. The data contain fewer than 1,000 distinct CDR3 sequences, around 23% of them singletons. Source material: blood. This clonotype was sampled from a human donor with a solid tumor. The chain is built from TRBV6-2 or TRBV6-3 and TRBJ2-7; D gene unclear. This CDR3 is CASSRVDSYEQYF. In nucleotides, the CDR3 is TGTGCCAGCAGCCGTGTGGACTCCTACGAGCAGTACTTC.